Sequencing of this T cell receptor (beta chain) was carried out in a study of blood T cell repertoires in COVID-19. About the research overall: The cDNA or gDNA used as material had been derived from T cells, B-cell-depleted T cells, or PBMCs.

The table came from immunoSEQ multiplex PCR; TCRdb's copy has only in-frame clones and leaves some out. The sample has about 330,000 clones, about 89% seen once. V was shortened by 1 base and J by 2 bases, with 9 bases between the two germline ends. This CDR3 is built from 15 residues. Germline loops: CDR1 SGHRS, CDR2 YFSETQ. The receptor comes from a woman under 40 who had recovered from COVID-19. V gene TRBV5-1 combines with J gene TRBJ1-4, with a weak D call TRBD1 (5 bases). The sequencing sample was made of PBMCs or T cells enriched from blood (not recorded which). The CDR3 here is CASSLRPGTNEKLFF. The CDR3 DNA sequence: TGCGCCAGCAGCTTGCGTCCAGGGACTAATGAAAAACTGTTTTTT.